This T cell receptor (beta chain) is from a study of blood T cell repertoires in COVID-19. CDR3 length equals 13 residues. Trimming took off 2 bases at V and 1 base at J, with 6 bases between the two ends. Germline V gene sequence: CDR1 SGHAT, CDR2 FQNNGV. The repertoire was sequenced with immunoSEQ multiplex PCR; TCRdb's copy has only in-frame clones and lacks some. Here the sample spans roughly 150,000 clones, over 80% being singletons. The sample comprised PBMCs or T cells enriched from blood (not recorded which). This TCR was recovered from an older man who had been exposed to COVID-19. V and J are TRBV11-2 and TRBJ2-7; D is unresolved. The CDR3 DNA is TGTGCCAGCAGCTTACCCGGGTCCTACGAGCAGTACTTC. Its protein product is CASSLPGSYEQYF.